These 17 T cell receptor beta chains share one sample of origin, sequenced in a study of technical replicates of blood from several donors. The repertoire was sequenced with immunoSEQ multiplex PCR; TCRdb's copy has only in-frame clones and lacks some. There are over 50,000 clones in the sample; around 85% occur only once, and approximately 5.1% lies in the top ten. The sample comprised PBMCs. The origin of the receptors is a human donor in good health. Some clones in this sample may be carry-over from other donors' samples.

The chain carries TRBV10-3 and TRBJ1-1; 7 bases fit TRBD1. This CDR3 comprises 14 residues. The germline CDR1 and CDR2 sequences are ENHRY and SYGVKD. The ends lost 6 bases at V and 1 base at J; junction bases unmatched: 5. The CDR3 nucleotides read TGTGCCATCAGGGAGGCAGGGGGGAACACTGAAGCTTTCTTT. As protein: CAIREAGGNTEAFF.

This chain connects TRBV27 to TRBJ1-1; D not resolved. With 8 bases removed from V and 0 bases from J, the gap between germline ends came to 13 bases. CDR3 length: 14 amino acids. In germline, CDR1 is MNHEY, CDR2 SMNVEV (reference sequence). CDR3 DNA sequence: TGTGCCAGCCGGGTGGACTTCATGAACACTGAAGCTTTCTTT. Translated: CASRVDFMNTEAFF.

The chain combines TRBV19 with TRBJ1-2; the D is unclear. Germline V gives CDR1 LNHDA, CDR2 SQIVND (reference sequence). Trimming removed 10 bases at V and 8 bases at J, with 14 bases between. CDR3 length equals 11 residues. The CDR3 coding sequence is TGTGCCACTTCAAACGGGTTGGGCTACACCTTC. As protein: CATSNGLGYTF.

This clone appeared a single time. The chain couples TRBV20-1 to TRBJ1-2; no definite D call. V was clipped by 3 bases and J by 8 bases, with 7 bases between them. The CDR3 covers 10 residues. Germline CDR1 is DFQATT and CDR2 is SNEGSKA (reference sequence). The CDR3 DNA follows: TGCAGTGCTAGGGAGGGAGGCTACACCTTC. Translating it yields CSAREGGYTF.

The chain is built from TRBV6-5 and TRBJ2-1; TRBD1 aligns across 9 bases. Unmatched junction bases numbered 4, after V lost 2 bases and J lost 5 bases. The CDR3 length is 15 residues. The V gene's germline CDR1 is MNHEY and CDR2 SVGAGI. CDR3 nucleotides: TGTGCCAGCAGTTACGTGACAGGGGGTAACAATGAGCAGTTCTTC. Protein product: CASSYVTGGNNEQFF.

The chain links TRBV6-1 to TRBJ1-2; D is perhaps TRBD1 (6 bases). CDR1 and CDR2 from the germline V gene are MNHNS and SASEGT. The CDR3 runs 15 residues. Trimming removed 6 bases from V and 5 bases from J, with 19 bases in between. This CDR3 reads CASRRQDSFQYGYTF. The CDR3 region has the DNA TGTGCCAGCAGGAGACAGGACAGTTTCCAATATGGCTACACCTTC.

The V and J genes are TRBV5-8 and TRBJ1-2; possibly TRBD1 for D (6 bases). The CDR3 length is 14 residues. V lost 5 bases to trimming and J lost 8 bases, with 19 bases between them. Germline CDR1 SGHTS, CDR2 YDEGEE. The CDR3, as DNA: TGTGCCAGCAGTTTGACCGGGACAACTAAAGGCTACACCTTC. This sequence encodes CASSLTGTTKGYTF.

The chain combines TRBV11-2 with TRBJ2-5, with D possibly matching TRBD2 (5 bases). Looked up from germline, CDR1 is SGHAT and CDR2 is FQNNGV. The CDR3 is 13 residues long. V was shortened by 4 bases and J by 5 bases, with 11 bases between the two germline ends. Written as DNA, the CDR3 is TGTGCCAGCAGCTCCACTAGTTCGGAGACCCAGTACTTC. Translating it yields CASSSTSSETQYF.

The rearrangement links TRBV7-2 to TRBJ2-2, with TRBD2 identical over 8 bases. This CDR3 comprises 16 residues. With 2 bases clipped from V and 2 bases from J, the junction kept 4 bases outside the gene matches. In germline, CDR1 is SGHTA, CDR2 FQGNSA. The CDR3 region is CASSLRAGGNTGELFF. The DNA of the CDR3 is TGTGCCAGCAGCTTAAGGGCGGGGGGTAACACCGGGGAGCTGTTTTTT. Variable domain in full (rest from reference TRBV7-2 and TRBJ2-2): GAGVSQSPSNKVTEKGKDVELRCDPISGHTALYWYRQSLGQGLEFLIYFQGNSAPDKSGLPSDRFSAERTGGSVSTLTIQRTQQEDSAVYLCASSLRAGGNTGELFFGEGSRLTVL.

The genes are TRBV6-5 and TRBJ1-6; the D is unclear. The germline gives CDR1 MNHEY, CDR2 SVGAGI. The V end lost 6 bases, the J end lost 6 bases, and 15 bases lay between the germline ends. The CDR3 spans 15 residues. CDR3 loop: CASSRTRGGNSPLHF. The CDR3 DNA sequence: TGTGCCAGCAGCCGGACCCGGGGTGGTAATTCACCCCTCCACTTT.

The rearrangement links TRBV5-6 to TRBJ2-1; tentative D call: TRBD2 (5 bases). The ends were cut back, 2 bases at V and 7 bases at J, with 16 bases in the middle. The CDR3 sequence is 15 residues long. Germline V gene data show CDR1 as SGHDT and CDR2 as YYEEEE. In DNA, the CDR3 is TGTGCCAGCAGCTTCGAGGGATCCCGGGTGAATGAGCAGTTCTTC. Translating it yields CASSFEGSRVNEQFF.

The chain is built from TRBV5-1 and TRBJ2-1; 9 bases agree with TRBD1. The junction had 10 bases not matched to a gene; V was cut back by 4 bases and J by 5 bases. Germline CDR1 reads SGHRS; CDR2 reads YFSETQ. CDR3 length equals 16 residues. CDR3 in amino acids: CASSRGTGNGDNEQFF. As DNA, the CDR3 is TGCGCCAGCAGCCGTGGGACAGGGAACGGGGACAATGAGCAGTTCTTC.

V gene TRBV11-1 combines with J gene TRBJ2-1, with TRBD1 matching over 9 bases. V trimming: 5 bases; J trimming: 13 bases; junction bases outside the gene matches: 18. The CDR3 runs to 16 residues. Germline CDR1 is SGHAT and CDR2 is FQDESV (reference sequence). Written as DNA, the CDR3 is TGTGCCAGCAGCGATACCGGGACAGGGCCGATCCCGAGTCAGTTCTTC. Protein product: CASSDTGTGPIPSQFF.

This clone has ten or more counts. J is TRBJ1-4 and V is TRBV7-2; 9 positions match TRBD1. V lost 6 bases and J lost 10; bases outside the gene matches: 12. CDR3 length: 15 residues. Germline V CDR1 and CDR2: SGHTA, FQGNSA. The CDR3 spells CASRPEGQGWGKLFF. The CDR3 DNA follows: TGTGCCAGCAGACCAGAGGGACAGGGCTGGGGAAAACTGTTTTTT.

J is TRBJ2-7 and V is TRBV30; possible D gene TRBD1, 6 bases. The length of the CDR3 is 13 residues. The V end lost 5 bases, the J end lost 6 bases, and 17 bases lay between the germline ends. CDR1 is GTSNPN and CDR2 is SVGIG in the germline V gene (reference sequence). For the CDR3, the DNA is TGTGCCTGGCGTGAACAGGGTAGGTCCGAGCAGTACTTC. Its translation: CAWREQGRSEQYF.

The chain carries TRBV7-2 and TRBJ1-5; 7 nucleotides match TRBD1. The V and J ends lost 3 bases and 6 bases, in that order; junction bases with no gene match: 8. Germline V gene sequence: CDR1 SGHTA, CDR2 FQGNSA. This CDR3 has 15 amino acids. The CDR3 sequence: CASSFGRGSSQPQHF. CDR3 DNA sequence: TGTGCCAGCAGCTTCGGCAGGGGGTCCAGTCAGCCCCAGCATTTT.

A few counts support this clone. This rearrangement joins TRBV7-9 to TRBJ2-2; D perhaps matches TRBD2 (6 bases). Between the trimmed V and J ends, which lost 7 bases and 5 bases, there was a span of 17 bases. CDR1 is SEHNR and CDR2 is FQNEAQ in the germline V gene (reference sequence). The CDR3 runs to 15 residues. CDR3 in amino acids: CASMPGELSTGELFF. The DNA of the CDR3 is TGTGCCAGCATGCCGGGGGAACTATCAACCGGGGAGCTGTTTTTT.